This TCR beta chain originates from a study of T cells after yellow fever vaccination. This CDR3 spans 15 amino acids. The V end was cut by 5 bases, the J end by 3 bases, with 14 bases between. The germline V gene has CDR1 SGHDT and CDR2 YYEEEE. Study findings and constraints: Contamination of FACS-sorted repertoires by abundant clonotypes from the bulk population could occur.

This clonotype has a handful of counts. Its target is unknown. TCRdb re-called the 5' RACE reads with MiXCR, one entry per CDR3 protein. The table records some 350,000 distinct CDR3 sequences, about 8.7% of them present only once. The sample consisted of PBMCs, taken on the day of the first yellow fever vaccination. This TCR came from a man between 18 and 35 years old who received the YFV17D yellow fever vaccine. The J gene is TRBJ2-2, the V gene TRBV5-6, with D possibly being TRBD2 (5 bases). CDR3 sequence reads: CASSDVRVDTGELFF. In DNA, the CDR3 is TGTGCCAGCAGTGACGTGCGGGTCGACACCGGGGAGCTGTTTTTT.